The next 19 T cell receptor beta chains were all read from a single sample in a study of T cells in Graves' hyperthyroidism and ophthalmopathy. Amplification of TCR beta CDR3 regions was performed using RNA transcripts as template. The primer set for the first-round RT-PCR of the TCR CDR3 was HTBI. TCRdb re-called the multiplex PCR reads with MiXCR, one entry per CDR3 protein. The table includes 500,000 to 600,000 distinct CDR3 sequences, about 43% detected once. The sample consisted of peripheral blood or thyroid tissue (not recorded which). The source of these receptors is a woman younger than 30 with Graves' hyperthyroidism.

Many counts were recorded for this clonotype. This rearrangement joins TRBV12-3 or TRBV12-4 to TRBJ1-5, with 9 bases lining up with TRBD1. The CDR3 runs 14 residues. Trimming at V came to 5 bases and at J to 6 bases, leaving 5 bases not matched to a gene. CDR3 DNA sequence: TGTGCCAGCAGTCGAGGGACAGGGATTCAGCCCCAGCATTTT. This sequence encodes CASSRGTGIQPQHF.

This clonotype was recorded at least ten times. The chain carries TRBV19 and TRBJ1-2, with unresolved D. Germline assignment: CDR1 LNHDA and CDR2 SQIVND (reference sequence). The CDR3 runs to 11 residues. V lost 11 bases to trimming and J lost 6 bases, with 13 bases between them. The chain's CDR3 is CAGYKWDGYTF. The CDR3 DNA reads TGTGCCGGCTACAAGTGGGATGGCTACACCTTC.

The V and J genes are TRBV20-1 and TRBJ2-7; 7 bases line up with TRBD1. CDR1 and CDR2 (germline): DFQATT, SNEGSKA (reference sequence). V was pared by 3 bases and J by 0 bases, with 5 bases of the junction left unmatched. This CDR3 region has 14 residues. The DNA of the CDR3 is TGCAGTGCTAGCGGGACAGCGGACTCCTACGAGCAGTACTTC. This codes for CSASGTADSYEQYF.

This clonotype was recorded at least ten times. The chain combines TRBV3-1 with TRBJ2-5; either TRBD1 or TRBD2 may supply D (5 bases each). CDR1 is LGHDT, CDR2 YNNKEL, per germline (reference sequence). The ends were cut back, 1 base at V and 2 bases at J, with 11 bases in the middle. The CDR3 contains 15 residues. Here the CDR3 reads CASSQGRDEQETQYF. The CDR3 nucleotides are TGTGCCAGCAGCCAAGGCCGGGACGAACAAGAGACCCAGTACTTC.

The chain employs TRBV24-1 and TRBJ1-5, with D unclear. CDR1 and CDR2 from the germline V gene are KGHDR and SFDVKD. The CDR3 totals 11 residues. Trimming took 7 bases from V and 1 from J, leaving 1 base between them. The CDR3 loop reads CATRSNQPQHF. The CDR3, as DNA: TGTGCCACCAGAAGCAATCAGCCCCAGCATTTT.

The chain employs TRBV7-6 and TRBJ2-4, with 16 bases that match TRBD2. The CDR3 spans 13 residues. Germline CDR1 SGHVS, CDR2 FNYEAQ. Trimming at V came to 3 bases and at J to 15 bases, leaving 2 bases not matched to a gene. The CDR3 DNA sequence: TGTGCCAGCAGCTTGGGACTAGCGGGAGGGAGGTACTTC. As protein: CASSLGLAGGRYF.

A few counts support this clonotype. The chain uses TRBV29-1 and TRBJ2-3, with D tentatively TRBD1 or TRBD2 (6 bases each). Germline V gives CDR1 SQVTM, CDR2 ANQGSEA. The CDR3 contains 13 residues. This CDR3 is CSDRGGRTDTQYF. CDR3 sequence (DNA): TGCAGTGACCGAGGGGGGCGCACAGATACGCAGTATTTT.

V is TRBV10-3 and J is TRBJ2-7; D gene uncertain. The CDR3 has 12 amino acids. The V gene's germline CDR1 is ENHRY and CDR2 SYGVKD. Trimming pared 6 bases from V and 6 bases from J, leaving 12 bases between. CDR3 nucleotides: TGTGCCATCAGCTTCGGACCCAGCGAGCAGTACTTC. As protein: CAISFGPSEQYF.

This clonotype was seen ten or more times. The rearrangement links TRBV7-9 to TRBJ2-3; no reliable D call. The CDR3 spans 12 residues. With 2 bases removed from V and 4 bases from J, the gap between germline ends came to 4 bases. CDR1 SEHNR and CDR2 FQNEAQ come from the germline V gene (reference sequence). The CDR3 is CASSLSADTQYF. The DNA of the CDR3 is TGTGCCAGCAGCTTATCGGCAGATACGCAGTATTTT. The variable domain in full, with the rest retrieved from reference TRBV7-9 and TRBJ2-3, is DTGVSQNPRHKITKRGQNVTFRCDPISEHNRLYWYRQTLGQGPEFLTYFQNEAQLEKSRLLSDRFSAERPKGSFSTLEIQRTEQGDSAMYLCASSLSADTQYFGPGTRLTVL.

Ten or more counts support this clonotype. The chain carries TRBV7-9 and TRBJ2-7; 12 bases are shared with TRBD2. This CDR3 is 18 amino acids long. Looked up from germline, CDR1 is SEHNR and CDR2 is FQNEAQ (reference sequence). J lost 0 bases, V lost 5 bases, and 11 bases had no gene match. The DNA for the CDR3 is TGTGCCAGCAGCCCCTGGACTAGCGGGAATGAAGACTCCTACGAGCAGTACTTC. The encoded protein is CASSPWTSGNEDSYEQYF.

The rearrangement joins TRBV7-2 to TRBJ2-1; TRBD2 matches 7 bases. Germline CDR1 SGHTA, CDR2 FQGNSA. CDR3 length: 17 residues. J lost 6 bases, V lost 1 base, and 12 bases had no gene match. CDR3 in amino acids: CASSLEGRDYIINEQFF. The CDR3 nucleotides are TGTGCCAGCAGCTTAGAGGGGCGGGACTACATAATCAATGAGCAGTTCTTC.

Ten or more counts support this clonotype. The rearrangement joins TRBV20-1 to TRBJ1-2, with TRBD1 matching 9 bases. Trimming at V came to 4 bases and at J to 7 bases, leaving 4 bases not matched to a gene. CDR3 size: 12 residues. Germline loops: CDR1 DFQATT, CDR2 SNEGSKA (reference sequence). The CDR3 nucleotides are TGCAGTGCTACTACAGGGGGCCGTGGCTACACCTTC. This sequence encodes CSATTGGRGYTF.

This clonotype has at least ten counts. This sequence joins TRBV12-3 or TRBV12-4 and TRBJ2-7; 9 bases agree with TRBD2. After removal of 3 bases from V and 0 bases from J, the junction contained 3 bases not matched to a gene. The length of the CDR3 is 15 residues. The CDR3 loop reads CASSFGLAISYEQYF. The CDR3 DNA is TGTGCCAGCAGTTTTGGACTAGCGATCTCCTACGAGCAGTACTTC.

This clonotype showed up just a few times. This rearrangement joins TRBV18 to TRBJ1-1; perhaps TRBD1 as D (6 bases). Between the trimmed V and J ends, which lost 6 bases and 9 bases, there was a span of 17 bases. Germline V gene data show CDR1 as KGHSH and CDR2 as LQKENI. The CDR3 length is 13 residues. The CDR3 coding sequence is TGTGCCAGCTCCAACGATGGGGGGCTTCAAGCTTTCTTT. Protein sequence: CASSNDGGLQAFF.

The rearrangement uses TRBV25-1 and TRBJ1-1; 7 positions match TRBD1. Germline V gene sequence: CDR1 MGHDK, CDR2 SYGVNS. The CDR3 is 13 amino acids. The J segment lost 12 bases and the V segment lost 3 bases, leaving 10 bases of the junction unmatched. The CDR3 region is CASSDPHRGATFF. CDR3 nucleotides: TGTGCCAGCAGTGATCCCCACAGGGGCGCAACTTTCTTT.

The chain couples TRBV9 to TRBJ1-2; D not certain. The CDR3 loop spans 14 amino acids. CDR1 and CDR2 (germline): SGDLS, YYNGEE. Deletions cut 5 bases from V and 1 base from J, with 12 bases between. The CDR3 DNA follows: TGTGCCAGCAGGGGTGGTACAGATAACTATGGCTACACCTTC. Protein product: CASRGGTDNYGYTF.

V usage is TRBV4-1 and J usage is TRBJ2-7, with 7 bases matching TRBD1. Per germline, CDR1 MGHRA and CDR2 YSYEKL. V shed 3 bases, J shed 0 bases, and the junction held 5 bases outside the gene matches. The CDR3 covers 15 residues. The CDR3 spells CASSQTGLGSYEQYF. DNA for the CDR3: TGCGCCAGCAGCCAGACAGGGCTTGGCTCCTACGAGCAGTACTTC.

In this sample, this clonotype turned up many times. The chain has TRBV7-8 and TRBJ1-5; 8 bases line up with TRBD1. Germline CDR1 and CDR2: SGHVS and FQNEAQ. The CDR3 covers 16 residues. With V trimmed by 4 bases and J by 2 bases, 7 bases remained unmatched. CDR3 in amino acids: CASSSTGGRGNQPQHF. CDR3 DNA: TGTGCCAGCAGCTCTACAGGGGGACGGGGCAATCAGCCCCAGCATTTT.

On this clonotype itself: This sequence may be a read error, since a much larger clone differs from it by one base. The chain carries TRBV5-5 and TRBJ2-5; D remains ambiguous. The CDR3 spans 13 residues. Germline CDR1 reads SGHKS; CDR2 reads YYEKEE (reference sequence). For the CDR3, the DNA is TGTGCCTGCAGCTTGGATATGGAAGAGACCCAGTACTTC. Protein: CACSLDMEETQYF.